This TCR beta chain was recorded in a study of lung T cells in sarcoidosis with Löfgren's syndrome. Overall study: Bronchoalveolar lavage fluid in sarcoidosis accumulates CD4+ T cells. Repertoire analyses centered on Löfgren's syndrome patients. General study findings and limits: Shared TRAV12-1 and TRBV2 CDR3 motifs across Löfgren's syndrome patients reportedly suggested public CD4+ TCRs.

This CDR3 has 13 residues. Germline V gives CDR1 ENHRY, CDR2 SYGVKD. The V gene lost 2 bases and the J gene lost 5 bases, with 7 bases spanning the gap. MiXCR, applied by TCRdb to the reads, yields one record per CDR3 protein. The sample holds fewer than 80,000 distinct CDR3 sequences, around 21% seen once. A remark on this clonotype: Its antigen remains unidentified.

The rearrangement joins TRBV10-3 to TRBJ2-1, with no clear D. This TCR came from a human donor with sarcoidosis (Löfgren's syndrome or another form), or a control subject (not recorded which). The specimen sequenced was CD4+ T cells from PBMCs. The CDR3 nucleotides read TGTGCCATCAGTGAGAGTTATCACAATGAGCAGTTCTTC. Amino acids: CAISESYHNEQFF.